This entry is about one T cell receptor (beta chain). The sample holds one count of this clone. Which antigen it targets is not known. Base qualities are not recorded, but no much larger clone differs from it by a single base. The donors belonged to the validation cohort of about 120 subjects, which was separate from the roughly 670-subject first cohort. The method was the immunoSEQ multiplex PCR assay. As for the original processing: A statistical classification framework was built to diagnose cytomegalovirus status from the catalog of TCR beta chain sequences. Entries here come from immuneACCESS through TCRdb and include only in-frame sequences with V and J called. Some clones fail to appear in such tables; in the studies checked, an unresolved V gene covers under half of the shortfall, and the cause of the remainder is unknown. V, J and clone size are those of that table, while D and trimming were read from the DNA. For this sample there are 250,000 to 400,000 clones; over 75% appear just once. Roughly 0.96% of the sample belongs to the ten largest clones.

The CDR3 numbers 18 residues from cysteine through phenylalanine. Only the CDR3 region is kept as DNA, spanning 54 bases read in frame from base 1. Deletion took 0 bases off V and 4 bases off J, with a span of 21 bases between the germline ends. The germline V gene encodes CDR1 LNHNV and CDR2 YYDKDF (reference sequence). The data were obtained in a study of cytomegalovirus exposure and HLA in healthy donors (dated by TCRdb to about 2017). Concerning the study at large: A later analysis indicated that the 120 or so validation repertoires were generated on the platform also employed for the 670 or so repertoires of the first cohort. The study aimed to test whether signatures of past pathogen exposure could be identified by cataloging public T cell receptors. A separate validation cohort of roughly 120 different subjects was used in addition to the 666-subject first cohort. To predict cytomegalovirus infection status, the study combined high-throughput TCR immunosequencing, statistical association of individual TCRs with disease status, and machine learning. What the research found in general, with its limitations: Across donors, most TCR sequences were observed very rarely, whereas some public TCRs were present in many individuals. Subsequent analysis determined that TCRs grouped into clusters in the first cohort also showed a tendency toward co-occurrence across the roughly 130 validation repertoires, and roughly 95% of cluster scores exceeded 0. The classifier was reported to diagnose cytomegalovirus status with high specificity and sensitivity in both the original cohort and the validation cohort. A total of about 180 TCR beta chains were listed by the study as associated with cytomegalovirus. A few of the identified cytomegalovirus-associated TCR beta chains were confirmed in vitro to be specific for cytomegalovirus antigens. The authors suggested that the approach could potentially be generalized to other disease states and immunological phenotypes. All 120 or so repertoires were used to score co-occurrence in the validation cohort in a later analysis, because that analysis had no HLA typing for the cohort.

The specimen was PBMCs. The source is a man aged 30-40 years in good health and CMV-seronegative. Recombination connected TRBV15 to TRBJ2-5, with TRBD1 as a weak D call on 5 bases. The DNA reads as follows: TGTGCCACCAGCAGAGATAGTAGGAAGGCGCAGGGTAGAGAGACCCAGTACTTC. Its coded protein is CATSRDSRKAQGRETQYF. With the portions outside the CDR3 filled from the reference TRBV15 and TRBJ2-5 genes, the complete variable region becomes DAMVIQNPRYQVTQFGKPVTLSCSQTLNHNVMYWYQQKSSQAPKLLFHYYDKDFNNEADTPDNFQSRRPNTSFCFLDIRSPGLGDTAMYLCATSRDSRKAQGRETQYFGPGTRLLVL.